This T cell receptor (beta chain) was sequenced during a study of OX40 agonist ivuxolimab in advanced cancers. Study in general: Ivuxolimab, an antibody that agonizes OX40 (CD134), was administered to the patients.

CDR3 length: 14 amino acids. V lost 5 bases to trimming and J lost 2 bases; unmatched junction nucleotides: 4. Germline V lookup: CDR1 MNHNS, CDR2 SASEGT. Assay used: immunoSEQ multiplex PCR; TCRdb lists only in-frame clones, some missing. The sample lists some 60,000 clones; roughly nine tenths were seen once. About this clone: Its antigen is as yet unknown.

Study conclusions and caveats: It was also the case that some nonresponders had low normalized T-cell clonal expansion. More expanded clones were found, on average, in CD8+ than in CD4+ T cells.

The specimen was CD4+ or CD8+ T cells sorted from blood, collected in a trial of the OX40 agonist ivuxolimab. The V and J genes are TRBV6-1 and TRBJ2-3; 7 bases are shared with TRBD2. This sequence originates from an adult with an advanced solid tumor such as melanoma, head and neck, liver or kidney cancer. The CDR3 reads CASSNLADTDTQYF. CDR3 bases: TGTGCCAGCAGTAACCTAGCGGACACAGATACGCAGTATTTT.